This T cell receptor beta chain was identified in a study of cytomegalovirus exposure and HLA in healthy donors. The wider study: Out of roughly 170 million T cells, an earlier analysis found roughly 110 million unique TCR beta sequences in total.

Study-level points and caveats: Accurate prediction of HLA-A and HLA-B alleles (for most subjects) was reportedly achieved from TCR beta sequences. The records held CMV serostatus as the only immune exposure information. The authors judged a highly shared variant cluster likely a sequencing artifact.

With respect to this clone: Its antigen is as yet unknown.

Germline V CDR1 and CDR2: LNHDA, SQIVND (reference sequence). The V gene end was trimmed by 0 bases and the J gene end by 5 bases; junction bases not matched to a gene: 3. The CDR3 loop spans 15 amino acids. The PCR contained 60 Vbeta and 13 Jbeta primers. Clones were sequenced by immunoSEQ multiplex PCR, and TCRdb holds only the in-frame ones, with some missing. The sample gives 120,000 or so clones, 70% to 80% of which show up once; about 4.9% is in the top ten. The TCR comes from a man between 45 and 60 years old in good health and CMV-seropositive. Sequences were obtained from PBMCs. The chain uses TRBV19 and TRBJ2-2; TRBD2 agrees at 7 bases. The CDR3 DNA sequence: TGTGCCAGTAGTATAGACCAAGCGGGGACCGGGGAGCTGTTTTTT. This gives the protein CASSIDQAGTGELFF.